Sequencing of this T cell receptor beta chain was carried out in a study of blood T cell repertoires in COVID-19. Looking at the study overall: Acute-phase and convalescent COVID-19 samples originated in the United States, Italy and Spain. PBMCs, B-cell-depleted T cells, or T cells provided the cDNA or gDNA that made up the material.

Germline assignment: CDR1 MNHEY and CDR2 SMNVEV (reference sequence). V shed 5 bases and J 3 bases; nucleotides not matched to a gene: 12. CDR3 length equals 16 residues. Original analysis: Reference gene primer amplification yielded estimated nucleated cell counts. Using immunoSEQ multiplex PCR, the repertoire was profiled, and TCRdb retains in-frame clones only, with some absent. The V and J calls and clone size are taken from that table; D and trimming were inferred from the DNA. The sample lists tens of thousands of clones; roughly 88% were seen once. Sequenced material: peripheral blood. This clonotype was sampled from a man over 45 with active COVID-19. The chain links TRBV27 to TRBJ1-2; 7 bases fit TRBD1. The CDR3 DNA sequence: TGTGCCAGCAGTCCCCTACCAGGACAGGAGGACTATGGCTACACCTTC. Protein sequence: CASSPLPGQEDYGYTF.